The rows below give T cell receptor beta chains drawn from one sample of a study of PD-1 blockade in classical Hodgkin lymphoma. Clones were read by immunoSEQ multiplex PCR, and TCRdb kept only the in-frame ones, dropping some. The table shows roughly 40,000 clones, with 88% occurring only once. The starting material was peripheral blood mononuclear cells (PBMCs), obtained at baseline. The origin of the receptors is a human donor with classical Hodgkin lymphoma. The CDR3 runs from the conserved cysteine through the conserved F or W. D genes are given only for firm matches. Some rows have no size entry. The others give once, few or many, or a class for an expanded clone.

TRBJ2-2 TRBV7-6 . TRBD1 TGTGCCAGCAGCTCCCGGGGACAGGAGATCACCGGGGAGCTGTTTTTT CASSSRGQEITGELFF
TRBJ2-5 TRBV7-3 medium-sized . TGTGCCAGCAGCTTAAACCCAGGGCGAGTCGAGACCCAGTACTTC CASSLNPGRVETQYF
TRBJ2-1 TRBV4-1 . TRBD2 TGCGCCAGCAGCCAGGCTACGGGACTAGGAGTTACTGAGCAGTTCTTC CASSQATGLGVTEQFF
TRBJ1-1 TRBV15 once . TGTGCCACCAGCGAAACAGCTGCGATTGACACTGAAGCTTTCTTT CATSETAAIDTEAFF
TRBJ2-1 TRBV6-1 . . TGTGCCAGCAGTGAAGGGGGGCGGCCTTTTGTCTTC CASSEGGRPFVF
TRBJ2-7 TRBV7-9 . . TGTGCCAGCAGCTATAGCGGATCCTACGAGCAGTACTTC CASSYSGSYEQYF
TRBJ2-1 TRBV7-2 . TRBD1 TGTGCCAGCAGCTACAGGGGCGGTGAGCAGTTCTTC CASSYRGGEQFF
TRBJ2-6 TRBV9 . TRBD2 TGTGCCAGCAGCGTTACTAGCGGGAGGGGTGGGGCCAACGTCCTGACTTTC CASSVTSGRGGANVLTF
TRBJ1-6 TRBV2 . TRBD1 TGTGCCAGCAGTAACCTCGGACAGGGGCGTTCACCCCTCCACTTT CASSNLGQGRSPLHF
TRBJ1-4 TRBV5-1 . . TGCGCCAGCAGCTTTAAGGGAGAGGTCGCTGAAAAACTGTTTTTT CASSFKGEVAEKLFF
TRBJ1-6 TRBV7-9 . . TGTGCCAGCAGCTTAGACAGGGATGATTCACCCCTCCACTTT CASSLDRDDSPLHF
TRBJ1-5 TRBV19 . . TGTGCCAGTACCATAGCAGGAAATCAGCCCCAGCATTTT CASTIAGNQPQHF
TRBJ2-1 TRBV7-6 . . TGTGCCAGCAGCTTAGGGCGAAATGAGCAGTTCTTC CASSLGRNEQFF
TRBJ2-1 TRBV29-1 . TRBD2 TGCAGCGTCCGGACTAGCGGGAGTGGTGAGCAGTTCTTC CSVRTSGSGEQFF
TRBJ2-7 TRBV9 . . TGTGCCAGCAGCGCGGGACCGGGCACCGAGCAGTACTTC CASSAGPGTEQYF
TRBJ1-2 TRBV4-3 . . TGCGCCAGCAGCCAAGATCCGGGGGGCTTCTATGGCTACACCTTC CASSQDPGGFYGYTF
TRBJ2-7 TRBV7-9 . TRBD1 TGTGCCAGCAGCCTGGGACAGGGTAGCTCCTACGAGCAGTACTTC CASSLGQGSSYEQYF
TRBJ1-5 TRBV19 . TRBD1 TGTGCCAGTACCCGGGACAGGAGGGGCAATCAGCCCCAGCATTTT CASTRDRRGNQPQHF
TRBJ2-1 TRBV7-3 . . TGTGCCAGCAGCCCTACGTGGGACTCGAACTACAATGAGCAGTTCTTC CASSPTWDSNYNEQFF
TRBJ1-6 TRBV6-6 . . TGTGCCAGCAGTTTGGGTAATTCACCCCTCCACTTT CASSLGNSPLHF
TRBJ2-7 TRBV28 . TRBD1 TGTGCCAGCAGCCAACGACAGGGAAGGGTAGACGAGCAGTACTTC CASSQRQGRVDEQYF
TRBJ2-5 TRBV5-5 few . TGTGCCAGCAGCTTTGAGGCGATCCAAGAGACCCAGTACTTC CASSFEAIQETQYF
TRBJ2-7 TRBV13 . . TGTGCCAGCAGCTTACGGGCCTTGTACGAGCAGTACTTC CASSLRALYEQYF
TRBJ1-4 TRBV15 . TRBD1 TGTGCCACCAGCAGAGTAGGGACAGTTAATGAAAAACTGTTTTTT CATSRVGTVNEKLFF
TRBJ1-2 TRBV19 . . TGTGCCAGTACCCCCCAGGCAGCCAGCTCTGGCTACACCTTC CASTPQAASSGYTF
TRBJ2-5 TRBV27 . TRBD2 TGTGCCAGCAGTTCACAGCCGGGACTAGGGAAGACCCAGTACTTC CASSSQPGLGKTQYF
TRBJ2-7 TRBV10-3 . TRBD1 TGTGCCATCAGAACCAAACAGGGTAGGGGGCCCTACGAGCAGTACTTC CAIRTKQGRGPYEQYF
TRBJ2-7 TRBV27 . TRBD2 TGTGCCAGCAATAGCGGGGGGGCGTCCTACGAGCAGTACTTC CASNSGGASYEQYF
TRBJ2-5 TRBV7-2 . . TGTGCCAGCAGCTTAGCGCTAGGACAACGACAGACCCAGTACTTC CASSLALGQRQTQYF
TRBJ2-2 TRBV10-3 . . TGTGCCATCAGTGAGAGCCTGGGATGGGCGGCCACCGGGGAGCTGTTTTTT CAISESLGWAATGELFF
TRBJ1-2 TRBV5-1 once TRBD1 TGCGCCAGCAGCTTGGGGACAGGGGGCAAATATGGCTACACCTTC CASSLGTGGKYGYTF
TRBJ2-2 TRBV4-1 . TRBD1 TGCGCCAGCAGCCAACCGCGGGACAGGGCCACCGGGGAGCTGTTTTTT CASSQPRDRATGELFF
TRBJ2-2 TRBV28 . . TGTGCCAGCAGCGACGGGGTAGGGTACACCGGGGAGCTGTTTTTT CASSDGVGYTGELFF
TRBJ2-7 TRBV6-1 . . TGTGCCAGCACTCGGGACATCGAGACCTACGAGCAGTACTTC CASTRDIETYEQYF
TRBJ2-7 TRBV4-1 few TRBD2 TGCGCCAGCAGCCAAAGACTAGCGGGGGGTATCGAGCAGTACTTC CASSQRLAGGIEQYF
TRBJ2-7 TRBV28 once . TGTGCCAGCAGCCCAAGAGGCGAGCAGTACTTC CASSPRGEQYF
TRBJ1-2 TRBV21-1 . . TGTGCCAGCAGCAAAGGGGAGAGACAGCTACTCCCTTATGGCTACACCTTC CASSKGERQLLPYGYTF
TRBJ2-1 TRBV7-2 . TRBD2 TGTGCCAGCAGCTTATTTCATTTGCGGGAGTACAATGAGCAGTTCTTC CASSLFHLREYNEQFF
TRBJ2-5 TRBV5-1 . . TGCGCCAGCAGCTTGCCCGGGGGGCAAGAAGAGACCCAGTACTTC CASSLPGGQEETQYF
TRBJ2-3 TRBV6-5 . . TGTGCCAGCAGTTACCCCTCCCCAGACGGGGATACGCAGTATTTT CASSYPSPDGDTQYF
TRBJ2-1 TRBV2 . TRBD2 TGTGCCAGTTCGACTAGCGGGCCCTACAATGAGCAGTTCTTC CASSTSGPYNEQFF
TRBJ2-5 TRBV11-3 . TRBD2 TGTGCCAGCAGCGCCGGACTAGCGGGACGGCAAGAGACCCAGTACTTC CASSAGLAGRQETQYF
TRBJ2-1 TRBV2 . . TGTGCCAGCAGCTCCCGGCGTGGTAGCGTTAGCAATGAGCAGTTCTTC CASSSRRGSVSNEQFF
TRBJ2-1 TRBV29-1 once . TGCAGCGTGGAACGGGAGCGAAATGAGCAGTTCTTC CSVERERNEQFF
TRBJ1-5 TRBV18 few TRBD1 TGTGCCAGCTCACCTACCCCCTGGACAGGGGACAATCAGCCCCAGCATTTT CASSPTPWTGDNQPQHF
TRBJ2-3 TRBV9 . TRBD2 TGTGCCAGCAGCGGAGCGGGAGGGACTAGCACAGATACGCAGTATTTT CASSGAGGTSTDTQYF
TRBJ2-5 TRBV5-6 . TRBD1 TGTGCCAGCAGCATCCGGGACAGCGCCCCGTACCAAGAGACCCAGTACTTC CASSIRDSAPYQETQYF
TRBJ1-6 TRBV11-2 . TRBD1 TGTGCCAGCAGCTTAGCCGGGACAGTTAATTCACCCCTCCACTTT CASSLAGTVNSPLHF
TRBJ1-2 TRBV28 . TRBD1 TGTGCCAGCAGCTCTCTCAGGGGGCGGGGTGACTATGGCTACACCTTC CASSSLRGRGDYGYTF
TRBJ1-2 TRBV10-3 . . TGTGCCACCAAACAGGGTGCTAACTATGGCTACACCTTC CATKQGANYGYTF
TRBJ1-2 TRBV27 . TRBD1 TGTGCCAGCAGCAGGGACAGGGCTAACTATGGCTACACCTTC CASSRDRANYGYTF
TRBJ2-1 TRBV10-3 . TRBD2 TGTGCCATCAGTGAGGGCGGGGGTAACAGGCAGTTCTTC CAISEGGGNRQFF
TRBJ2-3 TRBV6-6 few TRBD1 TGTGCCAGCAGTTACTCCGGGACAGGGACGGCAGATACGCAGTATTTT CASSYSGTGTADTQYF
TRBJ2-1 TRBV5-1 . TRBD2 TGCGCCAGTGGACTAGCGGGAGGCAATGAGCAGTTCTTC CASGLAGGNEQFF
TRBJ1-1 TRBV27 . . TGTGCCAGTACCCCTTGGAGTCTGGGGGCTAAGACTGAAGCTTTCTTT CASTPWSLGAKTEAFF